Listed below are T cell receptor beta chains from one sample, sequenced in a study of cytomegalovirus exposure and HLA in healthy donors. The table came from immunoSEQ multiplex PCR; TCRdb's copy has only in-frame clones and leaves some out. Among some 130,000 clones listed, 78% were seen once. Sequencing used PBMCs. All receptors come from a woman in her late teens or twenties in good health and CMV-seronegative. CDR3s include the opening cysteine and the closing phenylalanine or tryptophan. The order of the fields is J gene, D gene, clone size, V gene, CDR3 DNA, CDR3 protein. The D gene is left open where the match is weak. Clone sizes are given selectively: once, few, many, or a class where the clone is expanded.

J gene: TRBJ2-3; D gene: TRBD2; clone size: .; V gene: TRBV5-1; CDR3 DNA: TGCGCCAGTCTGCGAGGACTAGCGGGAGGAGGTACAGATACGCAGTATTTT; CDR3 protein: CASLRGLAGGGTDTQYF
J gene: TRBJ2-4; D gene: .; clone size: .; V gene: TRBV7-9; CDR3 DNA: TGTGCCAGCGCAACGTTGGGTAGCCGACAAAACATTCAGTACTTC; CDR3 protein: CASATLGSRQNIQYF
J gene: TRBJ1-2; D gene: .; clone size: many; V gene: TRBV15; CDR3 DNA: TGTGCCACCAGCAGAGACAAGGCCGGGACAAAGAATGGCTACACCTTC; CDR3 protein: CATSRDKAGTKNGYTF
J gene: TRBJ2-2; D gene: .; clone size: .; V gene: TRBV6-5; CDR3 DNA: TGTACCATACCTAGCGGGGAGCTGTTTTTT; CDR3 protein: CTIPSGELFF
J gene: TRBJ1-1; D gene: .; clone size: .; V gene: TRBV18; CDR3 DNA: TGTGCCAGCTCACCGAGGGGAGGGGCGGTGAACACTGAAGCTTTCTTT; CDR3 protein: CASSPRGGAVNTEAFF
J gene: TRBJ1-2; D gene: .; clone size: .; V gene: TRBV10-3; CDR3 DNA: TGTGCCATCAGTGAGTCAGGAGTCCGGGGCTACACCTTC; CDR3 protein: CAISESGVRGYTF
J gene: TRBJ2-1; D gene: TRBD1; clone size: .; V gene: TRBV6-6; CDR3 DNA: TGTGCCAGCAGTTTACGACAGGGGGTAGGCAATGAGCAGTTCTTC; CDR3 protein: CASSLRQGVGNEQFF
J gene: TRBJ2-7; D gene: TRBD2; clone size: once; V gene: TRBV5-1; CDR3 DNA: TGCGCCAGCAGCCCGGGGACTACTTCCTACGAGCAGTACTTC; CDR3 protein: CASSPGTTSYEQYF
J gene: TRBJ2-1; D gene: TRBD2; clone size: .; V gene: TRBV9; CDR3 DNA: TGTGCCAGCAGCCCTTGGGGACTAGCGGGAGATGAGCAGTTCTTC; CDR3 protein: CASSPWGLAGDEQFF
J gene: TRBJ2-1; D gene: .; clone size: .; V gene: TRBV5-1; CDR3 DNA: TGCGCCAGCAGCTTGTTGCAGTCACCCGGGAATGAGCAGTTCTTC; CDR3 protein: CASSLLQSPGNEQFF
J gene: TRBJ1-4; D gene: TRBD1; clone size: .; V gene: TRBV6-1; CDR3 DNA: TGTGCCAGCAGTGAAGCGGGGGACAGGGAGGAAAAACTGTTTTTT; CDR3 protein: CASSEAGDREEKLFF
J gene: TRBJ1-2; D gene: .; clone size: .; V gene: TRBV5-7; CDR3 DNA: TGTGCCAGCAGCGTGCAGGGCGAGCTTAACTATGGCTACACCTTC; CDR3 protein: CASSVQGELNYGYTF
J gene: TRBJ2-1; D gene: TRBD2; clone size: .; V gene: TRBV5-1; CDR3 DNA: TGCGCCAGCAATTGGGGACGGACTAGCGGGAGTTCGAATGAGCAGTTCTTC; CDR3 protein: CASNWGRTSGSSNEQFF
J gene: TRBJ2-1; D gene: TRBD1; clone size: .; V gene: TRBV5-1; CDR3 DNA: TGCGCCAGCAGCTTGGACAGGGGCCCTCGCAATGAGCAGTTCTTC; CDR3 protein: CASSLDRGPRNEQFF
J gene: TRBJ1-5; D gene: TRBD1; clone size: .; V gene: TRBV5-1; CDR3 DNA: TGCGCCAGCAGCCCAGGACAGGGTAATCAGCCCCAGCATTTT; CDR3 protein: CASSPGQGNQPQHF
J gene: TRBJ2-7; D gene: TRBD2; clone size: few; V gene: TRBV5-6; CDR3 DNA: TGTGCCAGCAGAATCATGGGCGGGAGGGGGAGCTCCTACGAGCAGTACTTC; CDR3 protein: CASRIMGGRGSSYEQYF
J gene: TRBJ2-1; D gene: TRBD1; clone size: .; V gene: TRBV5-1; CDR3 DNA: TGCGCCAGCAGCTTAAGCGGGACAGGGAACAATGAGCAGTTCTTC; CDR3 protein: CASSLSGTGNNEQFF
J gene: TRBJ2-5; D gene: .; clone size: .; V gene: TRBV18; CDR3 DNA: TGTGCCAGCTCACCAGAGACAGGAGTTCAAGAGACCCAGTACTTC; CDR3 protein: CASSPETGVQETQYF
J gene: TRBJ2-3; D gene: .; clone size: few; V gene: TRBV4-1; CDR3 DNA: TGCGCCAGCAGCCAAAGCTTTCATCTCACGGCAGATACGCAGTATTTT; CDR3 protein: CASSQSFHLTADTQYF
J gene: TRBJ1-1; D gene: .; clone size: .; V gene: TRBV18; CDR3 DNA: TGTGCCAGCTCACCCCTTAGGAACACTGAAGCTTTCTTT; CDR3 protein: CASSPLRNTEAFF
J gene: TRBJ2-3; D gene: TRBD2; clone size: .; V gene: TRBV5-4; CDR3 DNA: TGTGCCAGCAGCTTGGCTAGCGGGGGTTATAGCACAGATACGCAGTATTTT; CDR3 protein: CASSLASGGYSTDTQYF
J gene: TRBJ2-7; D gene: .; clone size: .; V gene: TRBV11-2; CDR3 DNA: TGTGCCAGCAGCTTAGGGGCAGTGAGCTACGAGCAGTACTTC; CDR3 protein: CASSLGAVSYEQYF
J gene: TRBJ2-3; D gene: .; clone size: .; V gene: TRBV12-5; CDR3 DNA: TGTGCTAGTGGTTCCAGCGGAACCACAGATACGCAGTATTTT; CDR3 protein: CASGSSGTTDTQYF
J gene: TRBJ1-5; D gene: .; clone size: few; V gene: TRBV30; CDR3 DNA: TGTGCCTGGAGTGTATCCCGCGGATCGGATCAGCCCCAGCATTTT; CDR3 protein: CAWSVSRGSDQPQHF
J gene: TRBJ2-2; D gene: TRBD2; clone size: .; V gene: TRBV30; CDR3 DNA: TGTGCCTGGAGGGGTAGCGGGAGGGCCGAGGGGCTGTTTTTT; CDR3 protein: CAWRGSGRAEGLFF
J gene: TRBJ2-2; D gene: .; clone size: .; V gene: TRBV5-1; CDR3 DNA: TGCGCCAGCAGCCCGCTAGCCGGGGAGCTGTTTTTT; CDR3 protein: CASSPLAGELFF
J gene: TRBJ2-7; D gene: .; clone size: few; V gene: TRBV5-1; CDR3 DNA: TGCGCCAGAACGGACAGCGCAGAACCCTACGAGCAGTACTTC; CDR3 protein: CARTDSAEPYEQYF
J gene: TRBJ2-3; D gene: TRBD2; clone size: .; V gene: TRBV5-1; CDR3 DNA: TGCGCCAGCAGCTTGGGGCTGGCGGGAGATCTCACAGATACGCAGTATTTT; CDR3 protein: CASSLGLAGDLTDTQYF
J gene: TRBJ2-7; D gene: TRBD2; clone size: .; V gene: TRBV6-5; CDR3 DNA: TGTGCCAGCAGTTATTTGGGACTAGGTGCGGCCGAGCAGTACTTC; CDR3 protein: CASSYLGLGAAEQYF
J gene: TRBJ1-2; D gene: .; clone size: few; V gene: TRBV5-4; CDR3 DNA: TGTGCCAGCAGCGAGGGACTTAACTATGGCTACACCTTC; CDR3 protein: CASSEGLNYGYTF
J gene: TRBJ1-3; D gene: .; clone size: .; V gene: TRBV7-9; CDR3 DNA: TGTGCCAGCAGCTTAGCTAGCAGGGCTGGAAACACCATATATTTT; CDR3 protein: CASSLASRAGNTIYF
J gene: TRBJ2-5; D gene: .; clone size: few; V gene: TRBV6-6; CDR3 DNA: TGTGCCAGCAGTACGGGGAGTACGTACCAAGAGACCCAGTACTTC; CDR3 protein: CASSTGSTYQETQYF
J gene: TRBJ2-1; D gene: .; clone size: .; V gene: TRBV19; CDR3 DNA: TGTGCCAGTAGTGTTAAGAGCTCCTACAATGAGCAGTTCTTC; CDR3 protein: CASSVKSSYNEQFF
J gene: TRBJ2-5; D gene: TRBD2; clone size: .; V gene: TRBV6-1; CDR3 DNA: TGTGCCAGCAGTGCCCAGCGGGAGTCGAGTCAAGAGACCCAGTACTTC; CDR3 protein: CASSAQRESSQETQYF
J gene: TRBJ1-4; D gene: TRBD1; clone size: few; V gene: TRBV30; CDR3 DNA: TGTGCCTGGAGCCCCGGGACAGAGGATGAAAAACTGTTTTTT; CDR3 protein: CAWSPGTEDEKLFF
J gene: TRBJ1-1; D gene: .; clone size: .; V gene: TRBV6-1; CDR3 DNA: TGTGCCAGCAGTGAGGGGGTTGGAGGGTGGGGGGAAGCTTTCTTT; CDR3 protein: CASSEGVGGWGEAFF
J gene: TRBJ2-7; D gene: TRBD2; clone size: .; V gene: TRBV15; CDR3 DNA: TGTGCCACCAGCAGAGAACGCGGGAGGGGAAACGAGCAGTACTTC; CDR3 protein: CATSRERGRGNEQYF
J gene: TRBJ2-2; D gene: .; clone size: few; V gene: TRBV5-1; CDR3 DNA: TGCGCCAGCAGCTTATACAGGGTTCGGAACACCGGGGAGCTGTTTTTT; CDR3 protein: CASSLYRVRNTGELFF
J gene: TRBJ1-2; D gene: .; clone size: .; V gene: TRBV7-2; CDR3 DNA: TGTGCCAGCAGCGGAGAGGGCACTCGCTACACCTTC; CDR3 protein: CASSGEGTRYTF
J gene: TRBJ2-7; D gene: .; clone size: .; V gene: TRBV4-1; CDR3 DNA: TGCGCCAGCAGCCAAGAACGGGACAAGACCTACGAGCAGTACTTC; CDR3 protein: CASSQERDKTYEQYF
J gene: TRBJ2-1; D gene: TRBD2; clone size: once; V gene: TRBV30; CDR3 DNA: TGTGCCTGGAGTCCCCCGGAGCGGACTAGCGAGTATGAGCAGTTCTTC; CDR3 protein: CAWSPPERTSEYEQFF
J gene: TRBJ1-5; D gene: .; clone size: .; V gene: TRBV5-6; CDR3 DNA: TGTGCCAGCAGCCGGGGGACGGGGGATAGCAATCAGCCCCAGCATTTT; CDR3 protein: CASSRGTGDSNQPQHF